This T cell receptor (beta chain) emerged from a study of molecular identifiers for immune sequencing clone quantification. This clonotype was detected only a few times. A much larger clonotype is one base distant, so this may be a read error. The germline V and J ends were trimmed by 2 bases and 4 bases, with 19 bases remaining between them. The CDR3 covers 17 residues. Germline assignment: CDR1 LGHNA and CDR2 YSLEER. Previously described methods and listed TCR primers were employed for the bulk TCR libraries. From the PCR reads, TCRdb called clonotypes with MiXCR, one entry per CDR3 protein. The sample lists some 100,000 distinct CDR3 sequences; 15% to 20% were seen once.

The V gene is TRBV4-3, the J gene TRBJ2-3; D tentatively fits TRBD1 or TRBD2 (5 bases each). This clonotype originated in a human donor in good health. Some libraries in this study had Jurkat cell RNA spiked in. The sequencing input was naive CD8+ T cells from blood, with Jurkat cell RNA spiked in. Subset denoted: FACS-sorted CD8+CD4-CCR7+CD45RA+ naive T cells. CDR3 loop: CASSQPGTYLSADTQYF. The CDR3 DNA reads TGCGCCAGCAGCCAACCGGGGACCTACCTCTCCGCAGATACGCAGTATTTT.